This T cell receptor (beta chain) came from a study of T cells in Graves' hyperthyroidism and ophthalmopathy. It was uncontrolled infection, other autoimmune disease, pregnancy or lactation that excluded patients. The PBMCs were taken from approximately 9 ml of fresh peripheral blood. This CDR3 is built from 17 residues. V lost 5 bases, J lost 8 bases, and 11 bases stayed unmatched. This clonotype is a singleton in its sample. No antigen is known for it. Broader study findings: Ophthalmopathy, as predicted by the model, came a median roughly 6.5 months after the prediction. In the blood, most expanded thyroid clonotypes above 0.001 appeared as well.

Amplified TCR beta CDR3 regions derived from RNA transcripts. The TCR CDR3 first-round RT-PCR relied on the HTBI primer set. TCRdb itself ran the multiplex PCR reads through MiXCR, one entry per CDR3 protein. The sample has over 650,000 distinct CDR3 sequences; roughly 15% are singletons. The chain couples TRBV12-3 or TRBV12-4 to TRBJ2-1, with 14 positions matching TRBD2. This receptor was taken from a man aged 18-30 years with Graves' hyperthyroidism. The sample consisted of blood. The DNA for the CDR3 is TGTGCCAGCAGTCCGGGACTAGCGGGAGAACCATTGGATGAGCAGTTCTTC. It is translated as CASSPGLAGEPLDEQFF.